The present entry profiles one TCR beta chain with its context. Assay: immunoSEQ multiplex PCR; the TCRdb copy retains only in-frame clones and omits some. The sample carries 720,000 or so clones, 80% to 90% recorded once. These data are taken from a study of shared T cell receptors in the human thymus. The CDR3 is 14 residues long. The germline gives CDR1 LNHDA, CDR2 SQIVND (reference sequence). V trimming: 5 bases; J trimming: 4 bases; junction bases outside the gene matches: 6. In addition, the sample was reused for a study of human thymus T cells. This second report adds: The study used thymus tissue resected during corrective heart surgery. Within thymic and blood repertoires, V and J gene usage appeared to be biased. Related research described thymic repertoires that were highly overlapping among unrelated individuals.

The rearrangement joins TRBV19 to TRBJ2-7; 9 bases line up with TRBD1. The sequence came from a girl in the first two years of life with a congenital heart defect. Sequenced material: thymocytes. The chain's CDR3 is CASSPGTGRYEQYF. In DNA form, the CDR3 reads TGTGCCAGTAGTCCCGGGACAGGGCGTTACGAGCAGTACTTC.